The clone carrying this TCR beta chain was recorded at least ten times. Its antigen is undetermined. This sample is part of a study of T cell repertoires in cytomegalovirus infection. Study information: Indicated by public TCR beta signatures were CMV infection and matching HLA type. Findings of the study overall: Cumulative frequency (of public TCR beta family members) identified carriers of CMV plus the relevant HLA. The ex vivo response was dominated by HLA-C-restricted CMV-specific TCR beta clonotypes.

After removal of 5 bases from V and 0 bases from J, the junction contained 9 bases not matched to a gene. This CDR3 spans 16 amino acids. Germline V lookup: CDR1 SGHTA, CDR2 FQGNSA. TCRdb re-analysed the reads in MiXCR, keeping a single row per CDR3 protein. Here the sample spans around 260,000 distinct CDR3 sequences, roughly 10% being singletons. The TCR sequence derives from a human donor in good health (CMV status not recorded). Some clones in this sample may be carry-over from other donors' samples. The chain has TRBV7-2 and TRBJ1-1, with 7 bases fitting TRBD1. The sequenced sample consisted of PBMCs. The CDR3 DNA reads TGTGCCAGCAGCCCCACGGGACAGCTCATGAACACTGAAGCTTTCTTT. It yields the protein CASSPTGQLMNTEAFF.